The 13 T cell receptor beta chains below come from one sample, sequenced in a study of T-cell reconstitution after alpha-beta-depleted transplantation in children. Unique molecular identifiers tagged the TCRbeta library. TCRdb analysed the PCR reads with MiXCR anew, one entry per CDR3 protein. The sample shows 150,000 to 250,000 distinct CDR3 sequences, roughly 6% of them seen only once. Sequenced here: PBMCs, sampled before TCRalphabeta/CD19-depleted stem cell transplant. The receptors originated from a girl in the first two years of life with combined immunodeficiency, due to receive a stem cell transplant.

A few counts support this clonotype. V gene TRBV5-1 combines with J gene TRBJ2-2; D not resolved. Deletions cut 4 bases from V and 8 bases from J, with 15 bases between. This CDR3 has 14 amino acids. Germline assignment: CDR1 SGHRS and CDR2 YFSETQ. This CDR3 is CASSVETSPGELFF. Written as DNA, the CDR3 is TGCGCCAGCAGCGTTGAGACAAGTCCGGGGGAGCTGTTTTTT.

The sample holds many counts of this clonotype. This chain links TRBV25-1 with TRBJ2-4; D gene unclear. Germline CDR1 reads MGHDK; CDR2 reads SYGVNS. The CDR3 covers 14 residues. V was shortened by 4 bases and J by 0 bases, with 7 bases between the two germline ends. The CDR3 here is CASSADVAKNIQYF. The CDR3 DNA follows: TGTGCCAGCAGTGCTGATGTAGCCAAAAACATTCAGTACTTC. Using reference TRBV25-1 and TRBJ2-4 for the parts outside the CDR3, the full variable domain is EADIYQTPRYLVIGTGKKITLECSQTMGHDKMYWYQQDPGMELHLIHYSYGVNSTEKGDLSSESTVSRIRTEHFPLTLESARPSHTSQYLCASSADVAKNIQYFGAGTRLSVL.

This clonotype was recorded at least ten times. This chain joins TRBV6-1 and TRBJ1-6, with D possibly being TRBD1 (5 bases). Germline CDR1 MNHNS, CDR2 SASEGT. Trimming removed 5 bases at V and 7 bases at J, with 15 bases between. CDR3 size: 15 residues. The CDR3 DNA follows: TGTGCCAGCAGTCCTCCGGGACCTCTAAATTCACCCCTCCACTTT. As protein: CASSPPGPLNSPLHF.

This clonotype has ten or more counts. The CDR3 DNA reads as TGCAGCGTTGAAACGGGGAGTAGCAATCAGCCCCAGCATTTT. Translated, it gives CSVETGSSNQPQHF. The rearrangement joins TRBV29-1 to TRBJ1-5; D gene ambiguous. The germline V and J ends were trimmed by 2 bases and 0 bases, with 8 bases remaining between them. The germline CDR1 and CDR2 sequences are SQVTM and ANQGSEA. This CDR3 is built from 14 residues.

This clonotype has a handful of counts. The V and J genes are TRBV11-2 and TRBJ2-2; 14 bases map to TRBD2. The junction had 18 bases not matched to a gene; V was cut back by 5 bases and J by 7 bases. Germline V gene sequence: CDR1 SGHAT, CDR2 FQNNGV. The CDR3 is 20 amino acids. The CDR3 DNA reads TGTGCCAGCAGCCCGGGACTAGCGGGAGCCCCGGGGGTTGAAAACGGGGAGCTGTTTTTT. Translating it yields CASSPGLAGAPGVENGELFF.

The V call is TRBV3-1, the J call TRBJ2-1, with D maybe TRBD2 (5 bases). Germline lookup yields CDR1 LGHDT and CDR2 YNNKEL (reference sequence). The V end lost 4 bases, the J end lost 2 bases, and 18 bases lay between the germline ends. The CDR3 is 17 amino acids. CDR3 region: CASSLKLGTVTYNEQFF. Here the CDR3 DNA reads TGTGCCAGCAGCCTAAAACTAGGCACCGTTACCTACAATGAGCAGTTCTTC.

There are many counts of this clonotype. This chain uses TRBV7-9 with TRBJ1-2, with D possibly being TRBD1 (5 bases). V lost 4 bases, J lost 2 bases, and 17 bases lay in between. Germline assignment: CDR1 SEHNR and CDR2 FQNEAQ (reference sequence). The CDR3 length is 16 residues. The CDR3 DNA reads TGTGCCAGCAGCTCCCAAGGTGCGGGGGTCAACTATGGCTACACCTTC. Its translation is CASSSQGAGVNYGYTF.

Many counts were recorded for this clonotype. V usage is TRBV24-1 and J usage is TRBJ2-1; 8 positions agree with TRBD1. V lost 0 bases, J lost 6 bases, and 3 bases stayed unmatched. Germline assignment: CDR1 KGHDR and CDR2 SFDVKD. This CDR3 is built from 15 residues. The CDR3 bases are TGTGCCACCAGTGATTTGCCGACAGGGGCCAATGAGCAGTTCTTC. Amino acids: CATSDLPTGANEQFF.

This clonotype was detected ten times or more. This chain links TRBV12-3 or TRBV12-4 with TRBJ2-7, with D perhaps TRBD1 (5 bases). The CDR3 is 12 residues long. V lost 5 bases and J 7 bases, leaving 12 bases between the germline ends. Here the CDR3 reads CASSPDSPEQYF. CDR3 nucleotides: TGTGCCAGCAGTCCAGACAGTCCAGAGCAGTACTTC.

Points on this clonotype: One base away lies a much larger clone, so this may be a sequencing read error. As the CDR3 is not closed by the conserved phenylalanine or tryptophan, this likely results from a read error. It is unclear where the CDR3 begins or ends on the DNA, so no DNA is shown, and the CDR3 is as TCRdb lists it. The chain uses TRBV2 and TRBJ2-1; no check of the table's D call, TRBD2, against the DNA was made. Germline assignment: CDR1 SNHLY and CDR2 FYNNEI. The CDR3 is 12 amino acids long, termini counted. CDR3 loop: CASSEVAGLRFY.

This clonotype appeared many times. The rearrangement joins TRBV25-1 to TRBJ2-7; D gene unclear. The V and J ends lost 3 bases and 4 bases respectively, with 16 bases between them. Germline lookup yields CDR1 MGHDK and CDR2 SYGVNS. The CDR3 is 15 amino acids. This chain's CDR3 is CASSDLEAPGYEQYF. CDR3 in DNA: TGTGCCAGCAGTGACCTTGAGGCCCCTGGGTACGAGCAGTACTTC.

This clonotype was counted many times. The chain uses TRBV28 and TRBJ2-5, with D uncertain. The CDR3 is 21 amino acids. CDR1 MDHEN and CDR2 SYDVKM come from the germline V gene. Trimming pared 4 bases from V and 5 bases from J, leaving 35 bases between. The CDR3 is CASSYPLVTPQQIPHVETQYF. In DNA form, the CDR3 reads TGTGCCAGCAGTTACCCCCTCGTAACCCCCCAACAAATACCACACGTGGAGACCCAGTACTTC.

This clonotype was detected ten times or more. This sequence joins TRBV12-3 or TRBV12-4 and TRBJ2-5, with TRBD2 matching 8 bases. Trimming removed 0 bases from V and 1 base from J; junction bases left unmatched: 4. This CDR3 comprises 16 residues. The DNA for the CDR3 is TGTGCCAGCAGTTTAGCGCGGGGGGAGGGCCAAGAGACCCAGTACTTC. Amino acids: CASSLARGEGQETQYF.